The 32 T cell receptor beta chains below all came from one sample that was sequenced in a study of CD8+CD57+ T cells in acquired aplastic anemia. Genomic DNA acted as the template from which TCR beta VDJ combination and CDR3 sequence profiling were carried out. TCRdb re-derived calls from the reads in MiXCR, one entry per CDR3 protein. Of about 400,000 distinct CDR3 sequences in the sample, just under 70% were seen once. The material sequenced was sorted CD4+, CD8+, or CD8+CD57+ T cells (not recorded which) from PBMCs. These receptors came from a human donor in good health, serving as a control.

A remark on this clonotype: This is likely a read error, given that the CDR3 carries no conserved phenylalanine or tryptophan at its end. The chain couples TRBV7-6 to TRBJ2-5; possibly TRBD2 for D (5 bases). The CDR3 contains 15 residues. Trimming pared 4 bases from V and 4 bases from J, leaving 16 bases between. CDR1 SGHVS and CDR2 FNYEAQ come from the germline V gene. The CDR3 bases are TGTGCCAGCAGCTCAAGACCATCGGGGTCAGAGACCCAGTACCTC. The encoded protein is CASSSRPSGSETQYL.

This clonotype was detected ten times or more. The chain combines TRBV7-2 with TRBJ2-3; D remains ambiguous. This CDR3 has 14 amino acids. Deletions cut 5 bases from V and 3 bases from J, with 12 bases between. From germline, CDR1 is SGHTA and CDR2 FQGNSA. Here the CDR3 reads CASSTGQATDTQYF. The CDR3, as DNA: TGTGCCAGCAGCACCGGCCAGGCTACAGATACGCAGTATTTT.

The chain couples TRBV5-1 to TRBJ2-1; TRBD1 agrees at 8 bases. V dropped 0 bases and J dropped 12; count of bases not matched to a gene: 8. This CDR3 region has 14 residues. Germline assignment: CDR1 SGHRS and CDR2 YFSETQ. The CDR3 reads CASSLGQGADTQFF. CDR3 DNA sequence: TGCGCCAGCAGCTTGGGGCAGGGGGCCGATACGCAGTTCTTC.

This clonotype was observed many times. This sequence joins TRBV5-1 and TRBJ1-1; D may be TRBD1 (6 bases). V lost 5 bases, J lost 2 bases, and 22 bases lay in between. The CDR3 extends over 17 amino acids. Germline CDR1 and CDR2: SGHRS and YFSETQ. DNA for the CDR3: TGCGCCAGCAGACAAAGCCTAATGGGAGGGGGAAACACTGAAGCTTTCTTT. Translated, it gives CASRQSLMGGGNTEAFF.

This chain uses TRBV19 with TRBJ2-3; D not resolved. CDR1 LNHDA and CDR2 SQIVND come from the germline V gene (reference sequence). The CDR3 is made up of 15 amino acids. Trimming took 9 bases from V and 11 from J, leaving 27 bases between them. The CDR3 DNA reads TGTGCCAGCAGTTACCCCCCCGGGCACCCAGACGAGCAGTATTTT. Amino acid sequence: CASSYPPGHPDEQYF. The variable domain in full, completed from reference TRBV19 and TRBJ2-3, reads DGGITQSPKYLFRKEGQNVTLSCEQNLNHDAMYWYRQDPGQGLRLIYYSQIVNDFQKGDIAEGYSVSREKKESFPLTVTSAQKNPTAFYLCASSYPPGHPDEQYFGPGTRLTVL.

The rearrangement uses TRBV20-1 and TRBJ2-5; 8 nucleotides agree with TRBD1. CDR3 length: 14 amino acids. With V trimmed by 3 bases and J by 1 base, 4 bases remained unmatched. Germline V gives CDR1 DFQATT, CDR2 SNEGSKA (reference sequence). CDR3 in amino acids: CSASRQGLQETQYF. The DNA for the CDR3 is TGCAGTGCTAGTAGACAGGGGCTCCAAGAGACCCAGTACTTC.

The table lists this clonotype with many counts. J is TRBJ1-5 and V is TRBV5-8; D not resolved. The V end was cut by 0 bases, the J end by 3 bases, with 7 bases between. The CDR3 consists of 14 residues. CDR1 is SGHTS, CDR2 YDEGEE, per germline. CDR3 protein: CASSLDHPNQPQHF. The CDR3 bases are TGTGCCAGCAGCTTGGATCATCCCAATCAGCCCCAGCATTTT.

This clonotype occurred many times. The chain links TRBV2 to TRBJ2-5; 9 positions match TRBD1. J was trimmed by 5 bases and V by 7 bases; bases with no gene match: 11. The germline CDR1 and CDR2 sequences are SNHLY and FYNNEI. The CDR3 contains 15 residues. The DNA for the CDR3 is TGTGCCAGCAAGCGGGGACAGGGAATAGAGGAGACCCAGTACTTC. It codes for CASKRGQGIEETQYF.

Notes on this clonotype: One end of the junction fails to match germline, which may point to a read error. The chain has TRBV7-9 and TRBJ1-5, with D uncertain. The CDR3 consists of 13 residues. The germline V gene encodes CDR1 SEHNR and CDR2 FQNEAQ (reference sequence). CDR3 in amino acids: CASSQSSYNEQHF. The CDR3 bases are TGTGCCAGCAGCCAAAGCTCCTACAATGAGCAGCATTTC.

The V gene is TRBV5-1, the J gene TRBJ2-2; D ambiguous. Looked up from germline, CDR1 is SGHRS and CDR2 is YFSETQ. Trimming removed 1 base from V and 5 bases from J, with 18 bases in between. CDR3 length: 17 residues. CDR3 sequence (DNA): TGCGCCAGCAGCTTGAACGGAAGAGACACTATAACCGGGGAGCTGTTTTTT. Residues: CASSLNGRDTITGELFF.

About this clonotype: Without the conserved terminal phenylalanine or tryptophan, this CDR3 likely stems from a read error. This chain uses TRBV19 with TRBJ1-6, with D unclear. The CDR3 runs to 13 residues. From germline, CDR1 is LNHDA and CDR2 SQIVND (reference sequence). The V and J ends lost 6 bases and 7 bases respectively, with 10 bases between them. DNA of the CDR3: TGTGCCAGTAGCGCTTCGACGAATTCACCCCTCCACTAT. It yields the protein CASSASTNSPLHY.

As concerns this clonotype: The germline gene is not matched at one end of the junction; a read error may be the cause. This chain joins TRBV20-1 and TRBJ2-1; possible D gene TRBD2, 5 bases. Germline V gene lookup returns CDR1 DFQATT and CDR2 SNEGSKA (reference sequence). The CDR3 sequence is 15 residues long. In DNA, the CDR3 is TGCAGTGCTAGAGTCAGGCTAACGGGGTACAATGGGCAGTTCTTC. Protein: CSARVRLTGYNGQFF.

V gene TRBV7-2 combines with J gene TRBJ1-5, with a tentative D call TRBD1 (6 bases). The V end was cut by 5 bases, the J end by 13 bases, with 21 bases between. Germline CDR1 reads SGHTA; CDR2 reads FQGNSA. The CDR3 spans 14 residues. CDR3 loop: CASSRVGGRAQQHF. The CDR3 bases are TGTGCCAGCAGCAGGGTGGGGGGCAGGGCGCAGCAGCATTTT. The full variable domain, rest sourced from reference TRBV7-2 and TRBJ1-5, is GAGVSQSPSNKVTEKGKDVELRCDPISGHTALYWYRQSLGQGLEFLIYFQGNSAPDKSGLPSDRFSAERTGGSVSTLTIQRTQQEDSAVYLCASSRVGGRAQQHFGDGTRLSIL.

Concerning this clonotype itself: This clone may be a read error of a much larger clone one base away. V usage is TRBV7-2 and J usage is TRBJ1-1, with D possibly matching TRBD1 (5 bases). Germline CDR1 and CDR2: SGHTA and FQGNSA. The CDR3 runs 15 residues. The CDR3 DNA reads as TGTGCCAGCAGCTTAGCGGTGAGGGCAGGTGGGGCGGCTCTCTTT. Amino acid sequence: CASSLAVRAGGAALF.

The chain employs TRBV24-1 and TRBJ2-7; 12 bases line up with TRBD2. The CDR3 is made up of 15 amino acids. The V segment lost 4 bases and the J segment 2 bases; nucleotides outside the gene matches: 2. Germline V gene lookup returns CDR1 KGHDR and CDR2 SFDVKD. The chain's CDR3 is CATSDRTSGTYEQYF. CDR3 coding DNA: TGTGCCACCAGTGACCGGACTAGCGGGACCTACGAGCAGTACTTC.

With regard to this clonotype: One end of the junction varies from germline; a read error may be responsible. The J gene is TRBJ2-2, the V gene TRBV7-9; 8 bases align to TRBD1. The CDR3 runs to 17 residues. Germline V lookup: CDR1 SEHNR, CDR2 FQNEAQ (reference sequence). The CDR3 protein is CASSPTPQGANPGELFF. The CDR3 DNA reads TGCGCCAGCAGCCCAACTCCGCAGGGGGCTAACCCCGGGGAGCTGTTTTTT.

On this clonotype: The CDR3 end shows no conserved phenylalanine or tryptophan, and so a read error is likely. The DNA is left out, because the CDR3 cannot be placed on it with certainty; the CDR3 is given as TCRdb lists it. The V gene is TRBV7-2, the J gene TRBJ1-6; TRBD1 is the table's D call and was not checked against the DNA. The CDR3 adds up to 13 amino acids, both ends counted. The germline gives CDR1 SGHTA, CDR2 FQGNSA. The CDR3 region is CASSSPGRLQHNE.

The V and J genes are TRBV5-1 and TRBJ1-1, with D unclear. V was pared by 4 bases and J by 0 bases, with 13 bases between. Germline V gene sequence: CDR1 SGHRS, CDR2 YFSETQ. The CDR3 is 15 residues long. DNA for the CDR3: TGCGCCAGCAGCCCCTTTGGGATTATGAACACTGAAGCTTTCTTT. The encoded protein is CASSPFGIMNTEAFF. Combining the CDR3 with reference TRBV5-1 and TRBJ1-1 gives the whole variable domain KAGVTQTPRYLIKTRGQQVTLSCSPISGHRSVSWYQQTPGQGLQFLFEYFSETQRNKGNFPGRFSGRQFSNSRSEMNVSTLELGDSALYLCASSPFGIMNTEAFFGQGTRLTVV.

The genes are TRBV2 and TRBJ1-1, with a possible D match to TRBD1 (6 bases). Germline CDR1 SNHLY, CDR2 FYNNEI. The V end lost 10 bases, the J end lost 3 bases, and 24 bases lay between the germline ends. The CDR3 extends over 16 amino acids. The CDR3, as DNA: TGTGCCATCAGCACTGGGGGGGCGTGGGAGGACACTGAAGCTTTCTTT. Protein product: CAISTGGAWEDTEAFF. Based on the CDR3 plus reference TRBV2 and TRBJ1-1, the full variable domain is EPEVTQTPSHQVTQMGQEVILRCVPISNHLYFYWYRQILGQKVEFLVSFYNNEISEKSEIFDDQFSVERPDGSNFTLKIRSTKLEDSAMYFCAISTGGAWEDTEAFFGQGTRLTVV.

On this clonotype itself: One end of the junction varies from germline; a read error may be responsible. This chain uses TRBV7-7 with TRBJ1-6; possibly TRBD1 for D (5 bases). Germline values: CDR1 SSHAT, CDR2 FNYEAQ (reference sequence). The CDR3 has 14 amino acids. Here the CDR3 reads CASSFSRQIRSIFF. DNA of the CDR3: TGTGCTAGCAGCTTCTCGAGACAGATACGCAGTATTTTCTTT. Full variable domain (missing parts from reference TRBV7-7 and TRBJ1-6): GAGVSQSPRYKVTKRGQDVTLRCDPISSHATLYWYQQALGQGPEFLTYFNYEAQPDKSGLPSDRFSAERPEGSISTLTIQRTEQRDSAMYRCASSFSRQIRSIFFGNGTRLTVT.

This clonotype was seen at least ten times. The gene calls are TRBV6-1 and TRBJ2-5; TRBD2 is a possible D gene (6 bases). In germline, CDR1 is MNHNS, CDR2 SASEGT. Deletions cut 3 bases from V and 4 bases from J, with 12 bases between. The CDR3 is 14 amino acids. The CDR3 is CASSEGRGTETQYF. The CDR3 DNA sequence: TGTGCCAGCAGTGAGGGGCGGGGCACAGAGACCCAGTACTTC.

Details on this clonotype: Germline and junction disagree at one end, which may indicate a read error. The chain joins TRBV10-1 to TRBJ2-2, with TRBD1 as a possible D gene (6 bases). From germline, CDR1 is WNHNN and CDR2 SYGVQD (reference sequence). The CDR3 spans 14 residues. In nucleotides, the CDR3 is TGTGCCACCGGCGACAGGTCACACTCCTGCGAGCAGTTTTTC. Its translation: CATGDRSHSCEQFF.

Of note for this clonotype: This may arise from a read error, as a much more abundant clone is one base away. The genes are TRBV11-1 and TRBJ1-2, with D unclear. This CDR3 has 16 amino acids. Trimming cost V 8 bases and J 5 bases, with 24 bases left between them. Germline CDR1 SGHAT, CDR2 FQDESV (reference sequence). CDR3 DNA: TGTGCCAGCTGTCTCCTGCGGAGCACGGACCGGTATGGCTACACCTTC. Its protein is CASCLLRSTDRYGYTF.

This clonotype was seen once. A much larger clonotype is one base distant, so this may be a read error. The rearrangement uses TRBV5-4 and TRBJ1-1; TRBD1 aligns across 9 bases. The CDR3 is made up of 14 amino acids. CDR1 SGHNT and CDR2 YYREEE come from the germline V gene (reference sequence). CDR3 DNA sequence: TGTGCCAGCACCCCGACAGGGGGACACCTAGAAGCTTACTTT. Its translation: CASTPTGGHLEAYF.

The gene calls are TRBV9 and TRBJ1-2; no clear D gene. Between the trimmed V and J ends, which lost 0 bases and 9 bases, there was a span of 21 bases. CDR1 SGDLS and CDR2 YYNGEE come from the germline V gene. This CDR3 contains 16 residues. The CDR3 protein is CASSVAATNYGYSYTF. CDR3 DNA sequence: TGTGCCAGCAGCGTAGCAGCGACAAACTATGGCTACAGCTACACCTTC. Full variable domain (missing parts from reference TRBV9 and TRBJ1-2): DSGVTQTPKHLITATGQRVTLRCSPRSGDLSVYWYQQSLDQGLQFLIQYYNGEERAKGNILERFSAQQFPDLHSELNLSSLELGDSALYFCASSVAATNYGYSYTFGSGTRLTVV.

The chain combines TRBV19 with TRBJ1-5; 7 nucleotides match TRBD1. The V gene's germline CDR1 is LNHDA and CDR2 SQIVND (reference sequence). The CDR3 extends over 17 amino acids. J gave up 0 bases and V 5 bases, and 10 bases lay outside the gene matches. The CDR3, as DNA: TGTGCCAGTAGTGCAGCATCAGGGGGGTATAGCAATCAGCCCCAGCATTTT. This translates into CASSAASGGYSNQPQHF.

This clonotype was detected only a few times. This may come from a read error, since a much larger clone is one base off. Likely a read error: the CDR3 ends without its conserved phenylalanine or tryptophan. The rearrangement uses TRBV7-8 and TRBJ1-2, with D unclear. V gave up 4 bases and J gave up 2 bases, with 14 bases separating them. The CDR3 consists of 15 residues. The V gene's germline CDR1 is SGHVS and CDR2 FQNEAQ. DNA of the CDR3: TGTGCCAGCAGCTCCAATATGGATGTAAACTATGGCTACACCTCC. This translates into CASSSNMDVNYGYTS.

The rearrangement uses TRBV7-2 and TRBJ1-3; 9 positions agree with TRBD1. CDR1 is SGHTA and CDR2 is FQGNSA in the germline V gene. With 5 bases clipped from V and 13 bases from J, the junction kept 18 bases outside the gene matches. The CDR3 has 16 residues. The CDR3 nucleotides read TGTGCCAGCAGCCCGGGACAGGGCACTCTACGAGCAGTAATATATTTT. Translation gives CASSPGQGTLRAVIYF. The whole variable domain, remainder taken from reference TRBV7-2 and TRBJ1-3, is GAGVSQSPSNKVTEKGKDVELRCDPISGHTALYWYRQSLGQGLEFLIYFQGNSAPDKSGLPSDRFSAERTGGSVSTLTIQRTQQEDSAVYLCASSPGQGTLRAVIYFGEGSWLTVV.

This clonotype came up many times. V gene TRBV9 combines with J gene TRBJ1-6; perhaps TRBD1 as D (5 bases). This CDR3 has 16 residues. The ends were cut back, 0 bases at V and 6 bases at J, with 13 bases in the middle. In germline, CDR1 is SGDLS, CDR2 YYNGEE. The CDR3 nucleotides are TGTGCCAGCAGCGTAGAAGACAGAAGCCGTAATTCACCCCTCCACTTT. This translates into CASSVEDRSRNSPLHF.

This clonotype was counted many times. The chain employs TRBV7-2 and TRBJ2-2; no definite D call. This CDR3 is built from 14 residues. V was trimmed by 2 bases and J by 4 bases, leaving 8 bases between them. CDR1 is SGHTA, CDR2 FQGNSA, per germline. This CDR3 reads CASSLSTRTGELFF. The CDR3 DNA is TGTGCCAGCAGCTTAAGCACCCGCACCGGGGAGCTGTTTTTT.

Concerning this clonotype: Just one base apart from a much larger clone, this may be a read error. The chain links TRBV7-6 to TRBJ2-3, with D perhaps TRBD1 or TRBD2 (6 bases each). Germline loops: CDR1 SGHVS, CDR2 FNYEAQ. CDR3 length equals 15 residues. V lost 5 bases and J lost 4, with 16 bases in between. CDR3: CASSPRGPTPDTQYF. Here the CDR3 DNA reads TGTGCCAGCAGCCCTCGGGGGCCCACACCAGATACGCAGTATTTT.

This clonotype was picked up a small number of times. This chain uses TRBV2 with TRBJ2-7; D unresolved. Germline CDR1 is SNHLY and CDR2 is FYNNEI. CDR3 length equals 11 residues. V shed 6 bases and J shed 0 bases, with 3 bases lying between them. CDR3 sequence: CASRISYEQYF. In nucleotides, the CDR3 is TGTGCCAGCAGGATCTCCTACGAGCAGTACTTC.